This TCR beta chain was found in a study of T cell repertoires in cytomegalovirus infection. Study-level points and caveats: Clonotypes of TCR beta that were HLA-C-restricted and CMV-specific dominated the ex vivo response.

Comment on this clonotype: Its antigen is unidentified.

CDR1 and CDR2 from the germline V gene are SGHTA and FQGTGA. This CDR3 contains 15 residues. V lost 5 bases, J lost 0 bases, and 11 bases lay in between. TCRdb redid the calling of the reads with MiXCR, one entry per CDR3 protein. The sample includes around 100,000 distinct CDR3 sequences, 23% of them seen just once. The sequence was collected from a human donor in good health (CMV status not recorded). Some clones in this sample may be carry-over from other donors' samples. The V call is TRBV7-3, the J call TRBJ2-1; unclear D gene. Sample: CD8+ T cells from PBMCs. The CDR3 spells CASSPYTSSYNEQFF. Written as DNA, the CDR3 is TGTGCCAGCAGCCCATACACGAGCTCCTACAATGAGCAGTTCTTC.